Below, 18 T cell receptor beta chains from the same sample are listed, as sequenced in a study of prognosis after radiotherapy for stage I lung cancer. From genomic DNA, two-round multiplex PCR was used to amplify TCR beta CDR3. Primers specific to each TRBV and TRBJ gene drove first-round PCR. In TCRdb, the multiplex PCR reads were re-called with MiXCR into one record per CDR3 protein. In the table there are around 51,000 distinct CDR3 sequences, roughly 36% of which are singletons. The sequenced sample was PBMCs, obtained before or after stereotactic body radiation therapy (not recorded which). The source is a donor aged 50 or older with non-small cell lung cancer.

About this clonotype itself: One end of the junction does not line up with germline, which may come from a read error. The rearrangement joins TRBV11-1 to TRBJ2-7; the D gene is possibly TRBD2 (8 bases). Germline V gives CDR1 SGHAT, CDR2 FQDESV (reference sequence). The CDR3 contains 15 residues. The CDR3 nucleotides are TGCGCCAGCAGCAAAGGGGGCGGGAGGCAGAACGAGCAGTACTTC. Encoded protein: CASSKGGGRQNEQYF.

At least ten counts were recorded for this clonotype. V usage is TRBV2 and J usage is TRBJ2-3; D uncertain. Germline V gene lookup returns CDR1 SNHLY and CDR2 FYNNEI. Trimming took 8 bases from V and 8 from J, leaving 20 bases between them. The CDR3 spans 14 residues. In DNA, the CDR3 is TGTGCCAGCCAGGCGGAAAGGGCGTACGGTACGCAGTATTTT. It yields the protein CASQAERAYGTQYF.

The sample holds many counts of this clonotype. The chain has TRBV18 and TRBJ2-4, with D tentatively TRBD1 (5 bases). This CDR3 region has 15 residues. Germline loops: CDR1 KGHSH, CDR2 LQKENI. Trimming left V 4 bases short and J 1 base short, with 11 bases between. The CDR3 DNA sequence: TGTGCCAGCTCACGGGGCACAGATGCCAAAAACATTCAGTACTTC. It encodes CASSRGTDAKNIQYF.

This clonotype was counted at least ten times. The J gene is TRBJ2-1, the V gene TRBV6-4; 14 positions match TRBD2. The length of the CDR3 is 18 residues. Germline V CDR1 and CDR2: MRHNA, SNTAGT. Trimming cost V 6 bases and J 6 bases; bases outside gene matches: 13. CDR3 DNA sequence: TGTGCCAGCAGCCTACAGGGACTAGCGGGAGTGTCGGGCAATGAGCAGTTCTTC. Encoded protein: CASSLQGLAGVSGNEQFF.

On this clonotype: The junction departs from germline at one end; a sequencing error may be responsible. The J gene is TRBJ2-3, the V gene TRBV5-1; no reliable D call. The germline CDR1 and CDR2 sequences are SGHRS and YFSETQ. This CDR3 contains 17 residues. CDR3 nucleotides: TGCTCCAGCAGCTTGGCCGTATTAGGGCCCTGCACAGATACGCAGTATTTT. Amino acids: CSSSLAVLGPCTDTQYF.

For this clonotype: A junction boundary mismatches the germline segment, possibly from a read error. The J gene is TRBJ2-3, the V gene TRBV9, with a possible D match to TRBD2 (7 bases). The germline gives CDR1 SGDLS, CDR2 YYNGEE. The CDR3 extends over 16 amino acids. The CDR3 DNA sequence: TGTGCCAGCAGCGTAGGGGGGGGCGGGATAACAGATACGCAGTACTTT. Translating it yields CASSVGGGGITDTQYF.

This clonotype was seen many times. The J gene is TRBJ1-2, the V gene TRBV5-5; D call uncertain. The CDR3 length is 15 residues. V was shortened by 4 bases and J by 8 bases, with 21 bases between the two germline ends. The germline CDR1 and CDR2 sequences are SGHKS and YYEKEE (reference sequence). DNA for the CDR3: TGTGCCAGCAGCCTCCTCGGTAGGGCGGTCAACGGCTACACCTTC. The encoded protein is CASSLLGRAVNGYTF.

The J gene is TRBJ2-1, the V gene TRBV7-3; a weak D match, TRBD2 (6 bases). V lost 4 bases and J lost 4, with 14 bases in between. CDR1 SGHTA and CDR2 FQGTGA come from the germline V gene. The CDR3 is made up of 15 amino acids. The CDR3 protein is CASSWTIVSYNEQFF. CDR3 sequence (DNA): TGTGCCAGCAGCTGGACTATCGTGAGTTACAATGAGCAGTTCTTC.

This clonotype has a count of ten or more. The chain recombines TRBV24-1 with TRBJ2-5; D is uncertain. Germline V lookup: CDR1 KGHDR, CDR2 SFDVKD. V was clipped by 4 bases and J by 5 bases, with 16 bases between them. This CDR3 contains 15 residues. CDR3 amino acids: CATSDPRRAGETQYF. CDR3 bases: TGTGCCACCAGTGACCCGAGAAGGGCCGGGGAGACCCAGTACTTC.

Concerning this clonotype: A much larger clone differs by one base, so this may be a read error. The chain uses TRBV28 and TRBJ2-2, with D maybe TRBD2 (6 bases). In germline, CDR1 is MDHEN, CDR2 SYDVKM. V was clipped by 5 bases and J by 13 bases, with 14 bases between them. The CDR3 runs 12 residues. CDR3 in DNA: TGTGCCAGCAGTATCCCTAGCGTGAGGCTGTTTTTT. Amino acid sequence: CASSIPSVRLFF.

This clonotype was counted many times. Written as DNA, the CDR3 is TGTGCCAGCAGTTACTCCACAGCGGGGGTAAGCTCTGGGGCCAACGTCCTGACTTTC. It codes for CASSYSTAGVSSGANVLTF. V is TRBV6-8 and J is TRBJ2-6, with 8 nucleotides matching TRBD2. The ends lost 0 bases at V and 0 bases at J; junction bases unmatched: 7. Looked up from germline, CDR1 is MNHGY and CDR2 is SAAAGT. The CDR3 length is 19 residues.

Comment on this clonotype: One end of the junction fails to match germline, which may point to a read error. CDR3 sequence reads: CVSSSSLAGVGEQYF. As DNA, the CDR3 is TGTGTCAGCAGTTCCAGTCTAGCGGGAGTCGGAGAGCAGTACTTC. The chain has TRBV6-9 and TRBJ2-7; 10 bases agree with TRBD2. This CDR3 comprises 15 residues. CDR1 and CDR2 (germline): MNHGY, SVAAGI.

This clonotype came up many times. The rearrangement uses TRBV20-1 and TRBJ2-5, with unresolved D. There are 13 residues in the CDR3. Trimming stripped 7 bases from V and 6 bases from J, with 18 bases between. Germline V CDR1 and CDR2: DFQATT, SNEGSKA (reference sequence). The CDR3 reads CSGPESFGKTQYF. DNA for the CDR3: TGCAGTGGGCCTGAAAGTTTTGGGAAGACCCAGTACTTC.

This clonotype appeared once. At one end the junction does not follow the germline gene, possibly because of a read error. The chain uses TRBV7-2 and TRBJ1-5; TRBD1 matches 7 bases. Germline lookup yields CDR1 SGHTA and CDR2 FQGNSA. The CDR3 covers 14 residues. CDR3: CASSSRQGNQPQSF. The CDR3 DNA follows: TGTGCCAGCAGCTCGAGACAGGGCAATCAGCCCCAGAGTTTT.

About this clonotype itself: A read error may account for a junction end that differs from germline. The chain couples TRBV5-1 to TRBJ2-3, with D maybe TRBD2 (6 bases). The CDR3 is made up of 15 amino acids. The germline gives CDR1 SGHRS, CDR2 YFSETQ. This CDR3 reads CASSLGGARADTQYF. The CDR3 nucleotides are TGCGCAAGCAGCTTGGGCGGGGCCCGGGCAGATACGCAGTATTTT. Full variable domain (missing parts from reference TRBV5-1 and TRBJ2-3): KAGVTQTPRYLIKTRGQQVTLSCSPISGHRSVSWYQQTPGQGLQFLFEYFSETQRNKGNFPGRFSGRQFSNSRSEMNVSTLELGDSALYLCASSLGGARADTQYFGPGTRLTVL.

Concerning this clonotype: This sequence is one base from a far larger clone and is likely a read error. V usage is TRBV7-2 and J usage is TRBJ2-5, with 12 bases aligning to TRBD2. V gave up 9 bases and J gave up 5 bases; unmatched junction bases: 13. The CDR3 runs to 16 residues. Looked up from germline, CDR1 is SGHTA and CDR2 is FQGNSA. The CDR3 sequence: CARTLVATSGSETQYF. The CDR3 nucleotides are TGTGCCAGAACCCTAGTGGCGACTAGCGGGAGTGAGACCCAGTACTTC.

This sequence joins TRBV2 and TRBJ2-1, with D unresolved. This CDR3 spans 15 amino acids. Deletions cut 0 bases from V and 8 bases from J, with 14 bases between. Germline assignment: CDR1 SNHLY and CDR2 FYNNEI. The CDR3 DNA follows: TGTGCCAGCAGTGAAGCTGGGTCCCCCGCTGATGAGCAGTTCTTC. This sequence encodes CASSEAGSPADEQFF.

This clonotype was seen repeatedly, ten times or more. This sequence joins TRBV20-1 and TRBJ2-1, with 9 bases fitting TRBD1. The V segment lost 2 bases and the J segment 4 bases; nucleotides outside the gene matches: 9. The germline CDR1 and CDR2 sequences are DFQATT and SNEGSKA (reference sequence). This CDR3 is 16 amino acids long. CDR3 DNA sequence: TGCAGTGCTAGAAACCCCCAGGGACAGGGTTACAATGAGCAGTTCTTC. Translation: CSARNPQGQGYNEQFF.